Listed here are 5 T cell receptor beta chains from one sample, sequenced in a study of radiotherapy plus CTLA-4 blockade in lung cancer (dated by TCRdb to between 2018 and 2020). Library prep was done by the immunoSEQ multiplex PCR assay. TCRdb carries this immuneACCESS record with in-frame sequences only. Its versions omit some clonotypes, under half of them owing to an unresolved V gene in the studies checked, with the rest unexplained. A total of roughly 39,000 clones appear in this sample, over 65% of them only once. Less than 9% of the sample is held by the ten biggest clonotypes. Sequenced material: peripheral blood, taken from a patient treated with radiotherapy plus ipilimumab. The receptors derive from a human donor with non-small cell lung cancer who had stable disease on radiotherapy plus ipilimumab.

The gene calls are TRBV6-1 and TRBJ2-5; no definite D call. V was pared by 2 bases and J by 9 bases, with 13 bases between. CDR1 MNHNS and CDR2 SASEGT come from the germline V gene. CDR3 length: 13 residues. In DNA, the CDR3 is TGTGCCAGCAGTGAAAGACGGTTGTCGGCCCAGTACTTC. Its translation: CASSERRLSAQYF.

This clone qualifies as medium-sized. V and J are TRBV4-1 and TRBJ1-4; D not resolved. Trimming took 4 bases from V and 7 from J, leaving 16 bases between them. This CDR3 has 15 amino acids. In germline, CDR1 is MGHRA, CDR2 YSYEKL. The CDR3 DNA follows: TGCGCCAGCAGCCCCACAACCCAACGGTTTGAAAAACTGTTTTTT. Encoded protein: CASSPTTQRFEKLFF.

The chain is built from TRBV18 and TRBJ1-1; D may be TRBD1 (5 bases). Trimming removed 0 bases at V and 1 base at J, with 9 bases between. In germline, CDR1 is KGHSH, CDR2 LQKENI. CDR3 length: 15 residues. The DNA of the CDR3 is TGTGCCAGCTCACCACCTAACGGGGGGAACACTGAAGCTTTCTTT. As protein: CASSPPNGGNTEAFF.

This clone occurred once. The CDR3: CSVEMAGLNEKLFF. CDR3 DNA: TGCAGCGTTGAAATGGCAGGACTTAATGAAAAACTGTTTTTT. The chain joins TRBV29-1 to TRBJ1-4; no firm D call. The CDR3 has 14 residues. V shed 2 bases and J shed 4 bases, with 11 bases lying between them. Germline V CDR1 and CDR2: SQVTM, ANQGSEA.

The rearrangement uses TRBV9 and TRBJ2-2; no clear D gene. Germline CDR1 SGDLS, CDR2 YYNGEE. CDR3 length: 14 amino acids. V lost 2 bases, J lost 0 bases, and 5 bases lay in between. CDR3 region: CASSVPANTGELFF. The CDR3 DNA sequence: TGTGCCAGCAGCGTCCCGGCGAACACCGGGGAGCTGTTTTTT.